One sample yielded the 22 T cell receptor beta chains listed below, sequenced in a study of graft-versus-host responses after intestinal transplantation. These receptors' targets are unknown. Clones were read by immunoSEQ multiplex PCR, and TCRdb kept only the in-frame ones, dropping some. The table shows under 140,000 clones, with approximately 92% occurring only once. This material consisted of unstimulated CD8+ T cells sorted from spleen or lymph node cells, taken before intestinal transplant. The source of these receptors is a human donor who received an intestinal transplant.

J is TRBJ1-1 and V is TRBV7-9, with TRBD1 as a possible D gene (5 bases). Germline V gene lookup returns CDR1 SEHNR and CDR2 FQNEAQ (reference sequence). V lost 0 bases to trimming and J lost 0 bases, with 11 bases between them. The CDR3 has 16 residues. The CDR3 protein is CASSLAGGFLNTEAFF. The CDR3 coding sequence is TGTGCCAGCAGCTTAGCGGGGGGATTCTTGAACACTGAAGCTTTCTTT.

The chain joins TRBV11-2 to TRBJ2-1; 8 nucleotides line up with TRBD2. CDR1 is SGHAT, CDR2 FQNNGV, per germline. CDR3 size: 14 residues. The trim removed 5 bases at V and 8 bases at J, leaving 8 bases unmatched. The CDR3, as DNA: TGTGCCAGCAGCCTCGGCCGGGAGGGGGATGAGCAGTTCTTC. It codes for CASSLGREGDEQFF.

The CDR3 nucleotides read TGTGCCAGCAGCGACAGGGGACCAGAGACCCAGTACTTC. It is translated as CASSDRGPETQYF. This chain connects TRBV6-5 to TRBJ2-5; 8 bases line up with TRBD1. Germline-derived CDR1 and CDR2 are MNHEY and SVGAGI. Losses at the gene ends were 6 bases for V and 4 bases for J; bases not matched to a gene: 4. This CDR3 is 13 amino acids long.

The V and J genes are TRBV6-5 and TRBJ2-1, with D hard to call. This CDR3 has 13 residues. Trimming took 6 bases from V and 5 from J, leaving 11 bases between them. Germline CDR1 and CDR2: MNHEY and SVGAGI. The CDR3 coding sequence is TGTGCCAGCAGGAAGCCACATCACAATGAGCAGTTCTTC. It translates to CASRKPHHNEQFF.

This rearrangement joins TRBV27 to TRBJ1-5; weak D call: TRBD1 (5 bases). V dropped 10 bases and J dropped 4 bases, with 8 bases sitting between them. The germline V gene encodes CDR1 MNHEY and CDR2 SMNVEV (reference sequence). The CDR3 sequence is 11 residues long. The CDR3 spells CATGKNQPQHF. The CDR3 DNA is TGTGCCACAGGGAAGAATCAGCCCCAGCATTTT.

To note about this clone: Other DNA sequences in this sample translate to the same CDR3. The chain joins TRBV4-1 to TRBJ2-2; weak D call: TRBD2 (5 bases). This CDR3 spans 13 amino acids. Germline-derived CDR1 and CDR2 are MGHRA and YSYEKL. Trimming removed 1 base at V and 5 bases at J, with 5 bases between. The CDR3 loop is CASSQGGTGELFF. CDR3 nucleotide sequence: TGCGCCAGCAGCCAAGGAGGGACCGGGGAGCTGTTTTTT.

This chain links TRBV4-1 with TRBJ2-1; maybe TRBD2 (6 bases). The CDR3 runs to 14 residues. V was pared by 1 base and J by 13 bases, with 17 bases between. Germline V gene lookup returns CDR1 MGHRA and CDR2 YSYEKL. CDR3 in amino acids: CASSQGPSSGVQFF. The CDR3 DNA sequence: TGCGCCAGCAGCCAAGGGCCTAGCTCGGGAGTTCAGTTCTTC.

The chain is built from TRBV5-1 and TRBJ1-1; no clear D gene. The CDR3 runs to 17 residues. The V and J ends lost 3 bases and 1 base respectively, with 19 bases between them. CDR1 SGHRS and CDR2 YFSETQ come from the germline V gene. The CDR3 DNA reads as TGCGCCAGCAGCTCCTGGGGAGACGGACGTCAGAACACTGAAGCTTTCTTT. Protein sequence: CASSSWGDGRQNTEAFF.

The chain is built from TRBV5-1 and TRBJ2-7; 10 nucleotides align to TRBD1. The V and J ends lost 4 bases and 3 bases, in that order; junction bases with no gene match: 7. This CDR3 is 15 amino acids long. Looked up from germline, CDR1 is SGHRS and CDR2 is YFSETQ. The CDR3 DNA reads TGCGCCAGCAGCAATCCCGGGACAGGGGTCTACGAGCAGTACTTC. Encoded protein: CASSNPGTGVYEQYF.

This clone was counted between two and nine times. The V and J genes are TRBV19 and TRBJ1-1, with TRBD1 as a possible D gene (5 bases). Germline values: CDR1 LNHDA, CDR2 SQIVND (reference sequence). The CDR3 contains 13 residues. V lost 6 bases, J lost 1 base, and 9 bases lay in between. In nucleotides, the CDR3 is TGTGCCAGTAGCGCTGGGGGGAACACTGAAGCTTTCTTT. Translating gives CASSAGGNTEAFF.

J is TRBJ1-3 and V is TRBV4-1; TRBD1 is a possible D gene (6 bases). V was trimmed by 8 bases and J by 9 bases, leaving 20 bases between them. This CDR3 has 14 residues. The germline CDR1 and CDR2 sequences are MGHRA and YSYEKL. The CDR3 DNA reads as TGCGCCAGCCCTAACGGACAGAGAGAAACCACCATATATTTT. Translation gives CASPNGQRETTIYF.

Of note for this clone: The sample holds other DNA sequences that translate to the same CDR3. The genes are TRBV5-1 and TRBJ2-7; no firm D call. V was trimmed by 5 bases and J by 4 bases, leaving 10 bases between them. The CDR3 totals 12 residues. Germline V CDR1 and CDR2: SGHRS, YFSETQ. The CDR3 DNA is TGCGCCAGCAGTTTAGGTGGTTACGAGCAGTACTTC. It translates to CASSLGGYEQYF.

The chain employs TRBV12-5 and TRBJ2-2; D ambiguous. The CDR3 is 13 residues long. Trimming left V 1 base short and J 1 base short, with 1 base between. The germline gives CDR1 LGHNT, CDR2 FRNRAP. CDR3 region: CASGLGNTGELFF. Written as DNA, the CDR3 is TGTGCTAGTGGTTTGGGGAACACCGGGGAGCTGTTTTTT.

The chain recombines TRBV6-6 with TRBJ2-7; maybe TRBD2 (5 bases). CDR1 and CDR2 from the germline V gene are MNHNY and SVGAGI (reference sequence). Between the trimmed V and J ends, which lost 0 bases and 5 bases, there was a span of 14 bases. The CDR3 length is 15 residues. In DNA, the CDR3 is TGTGCCAGCAGTTACTCGTCCGGGAAGCGCGACGAGCAGTACTTC. This encodes CASSYSSGKRDEQYF.

This clone was found once. V gene TRBV6-5 combines with J gene TRBJ2-7; D not certain. This CDR3 contains 12 residues. Germline V CDR1 and CDR2: MNHEY, SVGAGI. The germline V and J ends were trimmed by 2 bases and 6 bases, with 8 bases remaining between them. CDR3 residues: CASSYPRGEQYF. The CDR3 nucleotides read TGTGCCAGCAGTTACCCCAGAGGCGAGCAGTACTTC.

This chain links TRBV6-5 with TRBJ2-7; D is perhaps TRBD1 (5 bases). V gave up 7 bases and J gave up 3 bases, with 10 bases separating them. CDR3 size: 12 residues. Germline assignment: CDR1 MNHEY and CDR2 SVGAGI. In nucleotides, the CDR3 is TGTGCCAGCACGGAGACAGACTACGAGCAGTACTTC. This gives the protein CASTETDYEQYF.

The chain is built from TRBV6-1 and TRBJ2-1; D remains ambiguous. Germline CDR1 and CDR2: MNHNS and SASEGT. Trimming took off 7 bases at V and 6 bases at J, with 10 bases between the two ends. CDR3 size: 12 residues. The CDR3 DNA reads TGTGCCAGCAAGGGCCTAATCAATGAGCAGTTCTTC. As protein: CASKGLINEQFF.

Here the CDR3 DNA reads TGTGCCAGCTCACCCCCGATGAGGCCCGAGGCTTTCTTT. Amino acid sequence: CASSPPMRPEAFF. This chain joins TRBV18 and TRBJ1-1; D remains unclear. Germline CDR1 reads KGHSH; CDR2 reads LQKENI. CDR3 length: 13 amino acids. V lost 3 bases to trimming and J lost 11 bases, with 16 bases between them.

The chain joins TRBV11-2 to TRBJ2-5; possibly TRBD1 or TRBD2 for D (5 bases each). Germline V gene sequence: CDR1 SGHAT, CDR2 FQNNGV. Trimming removed 8 bases from V and 3 bases from J, with 16 bases in between. The CDR3 loop spans 14 amino acids. In DNA form, the CDR3 reads TGTGCCAGCTCCCCACCAATGGGGGAAGAGACCCAGTACTTC. This gives the protein CASSPPMGEETQYF.

This clone occurred once. The CDR3 sequence is CASSEFGALNQPQHF. The CDR3 bases are TGTGCCAGCAGTGAATTTGGGGCGCTCAATCAGCCCCAGCATTTT. The chain uses TRBV6-1 and TRBJ1-5, with TRBD1 as a possible D gene (5 bases). Looked up from germline, CDR1 is MNHNS and CDR2 is SASEGT. The CDR3 sequence is 15 residues long. Trimming left V 2 bases short and J 3 bases short, with 11 bases between.

The chain recombines TRBV27 with TRBJ2-2, with 9 nucleotides matching TRBD2. Per germline, CDR1 MNHEY and CDR2 SMNVEV (reference sequence). Trimming cost V 7 bases and J 0 bases; bases outside gene matches: 9. The CDR3 is 17 amino acids. The CDR3 is CASKPTSGQSNTGELFF. CDR3 sequence (DNA): TGTGCCAGCAAACCTACTAGCGGGCAATCGAACACCGGGGAGCTGTTTTTT.

The chain is built from TRBV10-3 and TRBJ2-2; a weak D match, TRBD1 (5 bases). CDR1 and CDR2 from the germline V gene are ENHRY and SYGVKD. This CDR3 is 12 amino acids long. The V gene lost 6 bases and the J gene lost 5 bases, with 7 bases spanning the gap. CDR3 nucleotides: TGTGCCATCAGGAAGGGGACCGGGGAGCTGTTTTTT. It specifies CAIRKGTGELFF.